Detailed here is one T cell receptor (beta chain). This record comes from a study of T cells in Graves' hyperthyroidism and ophthalmopathy. The CDR3 loop spans 15 amino acids. The V and J ends lost 0 bases and 4 bases, in that order; junction bases with no gene match: 4. The germline gives CDR1 LNHNV, CDR2 YYDKDF (reference sequence). RNA transcripts were the template for amplifying TCR beta CDR3 regions. HTBI primers were employed in a first-round RT-PCR of the TCR CDR3. MiXCR, applied by TCRdb to the multiplex PCR reads, yields one record per CDR3 protein. This table holds around 500,000 distinct CDR3 sequences, less than 25% found once.

The TCR originated in a woman aged 70-85 years with Graves' ophthalmopathy. The sample consisted of blood. The chain is built from TRBV15 and TRBJ1-2; 8 nucleotides line up with TRBD1. The CDR3 sequence: CATSRETGTGYGYTF. The CDR3 coding sequence is TGTGCCACCAGCAGAGAAACCGGGACAGGCTATGGCTACACCTTC.